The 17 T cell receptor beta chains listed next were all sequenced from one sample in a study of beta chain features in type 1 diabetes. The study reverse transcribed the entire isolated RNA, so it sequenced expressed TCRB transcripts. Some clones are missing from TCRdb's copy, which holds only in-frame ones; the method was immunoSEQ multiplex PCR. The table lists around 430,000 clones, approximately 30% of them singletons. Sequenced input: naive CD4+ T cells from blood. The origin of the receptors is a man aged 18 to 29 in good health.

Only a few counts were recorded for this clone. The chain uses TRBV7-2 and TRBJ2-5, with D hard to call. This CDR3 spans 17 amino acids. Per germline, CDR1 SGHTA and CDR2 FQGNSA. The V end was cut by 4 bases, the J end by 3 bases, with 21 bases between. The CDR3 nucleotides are TGTGCCAGCAGCTACCCTCTTGGAGAGAGCAGTAAAGAGACCCAGTACTTC. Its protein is CASSYPLGESSKETQYF.

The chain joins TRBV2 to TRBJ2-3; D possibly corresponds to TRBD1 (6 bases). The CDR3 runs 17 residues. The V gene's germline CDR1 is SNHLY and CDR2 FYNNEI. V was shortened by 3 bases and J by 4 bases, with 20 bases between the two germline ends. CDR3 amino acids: CASSETFSGAGADTQYF. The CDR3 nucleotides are TGTGCCAGCAGTGAGACCTTCTCAGGGGCCGGGGCAGATACGCAGTATTTT.

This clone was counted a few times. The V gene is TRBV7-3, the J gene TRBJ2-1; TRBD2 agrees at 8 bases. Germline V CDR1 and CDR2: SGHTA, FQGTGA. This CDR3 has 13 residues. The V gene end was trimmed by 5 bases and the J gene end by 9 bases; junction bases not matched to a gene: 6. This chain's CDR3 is CASSGTSIGEQFF. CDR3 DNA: TGTGCCAGCAGCGGGACTAGTATCGGTGAGCAGTTCTTC.

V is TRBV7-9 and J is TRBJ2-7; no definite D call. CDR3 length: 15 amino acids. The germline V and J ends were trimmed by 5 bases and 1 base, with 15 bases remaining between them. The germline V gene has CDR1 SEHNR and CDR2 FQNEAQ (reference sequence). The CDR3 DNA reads TGTGCCAGCAGCCCGCTAGGCAGTTTATCCTACGAGCAGTACTTC. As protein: CASSPLGSLSYEQYF.

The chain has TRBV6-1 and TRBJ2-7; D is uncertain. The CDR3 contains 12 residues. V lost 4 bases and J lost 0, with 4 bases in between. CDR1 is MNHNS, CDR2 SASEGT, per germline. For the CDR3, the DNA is TGTGCCAGCAGTGTCCTCTCCTACGAGCAGTACTTC. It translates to CASSVLSYEQYF.

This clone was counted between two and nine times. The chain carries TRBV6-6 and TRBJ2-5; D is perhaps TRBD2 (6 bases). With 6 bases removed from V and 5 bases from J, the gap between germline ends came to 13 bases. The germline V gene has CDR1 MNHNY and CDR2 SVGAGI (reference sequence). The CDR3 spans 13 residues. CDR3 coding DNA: TGTGCCAGCAGGGTTGGGGGGACGGAGACCCAGTACTTC. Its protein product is CASRVGGTETQYF.

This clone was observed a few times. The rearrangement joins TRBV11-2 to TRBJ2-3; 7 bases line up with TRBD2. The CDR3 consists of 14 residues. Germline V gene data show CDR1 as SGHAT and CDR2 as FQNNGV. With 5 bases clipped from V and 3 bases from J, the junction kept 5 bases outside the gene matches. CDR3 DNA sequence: TGTGCCAGCAGCGCAACCGGGAGGACAGATACGCAGTATTTT. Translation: CASSATGRTDTQYF.

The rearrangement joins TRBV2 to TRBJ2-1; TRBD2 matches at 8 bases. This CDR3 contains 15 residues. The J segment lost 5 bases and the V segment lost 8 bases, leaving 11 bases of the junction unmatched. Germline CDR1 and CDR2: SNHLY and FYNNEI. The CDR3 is CASHERGLGNNEQFF. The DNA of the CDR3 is TGTGCCAGCCACGAGCGGGGGCTCGGCAACAATGAGCAGTTCTTC.

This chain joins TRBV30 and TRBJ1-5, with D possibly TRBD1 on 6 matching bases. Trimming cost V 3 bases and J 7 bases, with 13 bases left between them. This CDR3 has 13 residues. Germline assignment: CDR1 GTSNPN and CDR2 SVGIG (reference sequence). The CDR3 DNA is TGTGCCTGGAGCAACAGGGAAAGGCAGCCCCAGCATTTT. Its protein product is CAWSNRERQPQHF.

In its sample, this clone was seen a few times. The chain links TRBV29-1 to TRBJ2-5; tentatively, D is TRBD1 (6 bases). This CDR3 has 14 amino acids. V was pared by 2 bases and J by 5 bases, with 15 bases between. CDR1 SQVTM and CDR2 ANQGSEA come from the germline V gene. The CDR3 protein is CSVELTGLGETQYF. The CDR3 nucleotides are TGCAGCGTTGAACTTACAGGGTTGGGGGAGACCCAGTACTTC. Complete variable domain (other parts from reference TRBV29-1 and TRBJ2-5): SAVISQKPSRDICQRGTSLTIQCQVDSQVTMMFWYRQQPGQSLTLIATANQGSEATYESGFVIDKFPISRPNLTFSTLTVSNMSPEDSSIYLCSVELTGLGETQYFGPGTRLLVL.

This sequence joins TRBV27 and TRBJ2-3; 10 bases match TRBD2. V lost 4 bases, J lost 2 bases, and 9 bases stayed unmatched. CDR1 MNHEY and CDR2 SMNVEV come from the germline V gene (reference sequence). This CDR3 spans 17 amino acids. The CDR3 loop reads CASSSLASGGVTDTQYF. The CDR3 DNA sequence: TGTGCCAGCAGTTCCCTGGCTAGCGGGGGTGTCACAGATACGCAGTATTTT.

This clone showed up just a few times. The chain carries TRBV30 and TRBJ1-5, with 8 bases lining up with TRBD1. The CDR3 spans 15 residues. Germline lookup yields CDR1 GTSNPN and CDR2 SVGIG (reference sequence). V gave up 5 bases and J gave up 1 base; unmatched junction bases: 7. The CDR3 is CAWDRGESSNQPQHF. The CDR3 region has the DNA TGTGCCTGGGACAGGGGAGAAAGCAGCAATCAGCCCCAGCATTTT.

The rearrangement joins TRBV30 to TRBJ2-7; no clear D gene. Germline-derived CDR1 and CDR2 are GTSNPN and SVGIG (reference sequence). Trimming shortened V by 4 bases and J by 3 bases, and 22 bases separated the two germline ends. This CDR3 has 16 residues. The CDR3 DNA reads TGTGCCTGGACAGTTGGTCTCGCCAGACTTCGCTACGAGCAGTACTTC. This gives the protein CAWTVGLARLRYEQYF.

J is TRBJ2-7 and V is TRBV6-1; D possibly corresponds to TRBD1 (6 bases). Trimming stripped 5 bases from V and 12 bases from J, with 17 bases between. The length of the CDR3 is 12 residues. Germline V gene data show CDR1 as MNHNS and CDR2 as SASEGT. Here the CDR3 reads CASSPTGEDPYF. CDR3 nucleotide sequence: TGTGCCAGCAGTCCGACAGGTGAGGATCCGTACTTC.

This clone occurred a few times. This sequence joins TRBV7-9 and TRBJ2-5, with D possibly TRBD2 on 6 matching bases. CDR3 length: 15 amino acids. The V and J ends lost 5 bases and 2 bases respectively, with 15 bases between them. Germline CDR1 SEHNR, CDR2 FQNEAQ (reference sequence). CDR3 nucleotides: TGTGCCAGCAGCCGACTAGGCATTTCACAAGAGACCCAGTACTTC. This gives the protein CASSRLGISQETQYF.

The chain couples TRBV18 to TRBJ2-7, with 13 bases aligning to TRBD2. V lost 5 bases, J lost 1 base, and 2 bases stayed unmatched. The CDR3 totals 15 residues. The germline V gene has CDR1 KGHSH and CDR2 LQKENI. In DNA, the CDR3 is TGTGCCAGCTCAAAGACTAGCGGGAGGTCCTACGAGCAGTACTTC. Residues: CASSKTSGRSYEQYF.

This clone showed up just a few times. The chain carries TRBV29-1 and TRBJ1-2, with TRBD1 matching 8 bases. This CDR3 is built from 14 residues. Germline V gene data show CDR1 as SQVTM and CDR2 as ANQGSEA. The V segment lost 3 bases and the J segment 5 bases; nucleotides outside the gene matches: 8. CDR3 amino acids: CSVETRGRSYGYTF. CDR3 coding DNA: TGCAGCGTTGAGACCAGGGGGCGCAGTTATGGCTACACCTTC.